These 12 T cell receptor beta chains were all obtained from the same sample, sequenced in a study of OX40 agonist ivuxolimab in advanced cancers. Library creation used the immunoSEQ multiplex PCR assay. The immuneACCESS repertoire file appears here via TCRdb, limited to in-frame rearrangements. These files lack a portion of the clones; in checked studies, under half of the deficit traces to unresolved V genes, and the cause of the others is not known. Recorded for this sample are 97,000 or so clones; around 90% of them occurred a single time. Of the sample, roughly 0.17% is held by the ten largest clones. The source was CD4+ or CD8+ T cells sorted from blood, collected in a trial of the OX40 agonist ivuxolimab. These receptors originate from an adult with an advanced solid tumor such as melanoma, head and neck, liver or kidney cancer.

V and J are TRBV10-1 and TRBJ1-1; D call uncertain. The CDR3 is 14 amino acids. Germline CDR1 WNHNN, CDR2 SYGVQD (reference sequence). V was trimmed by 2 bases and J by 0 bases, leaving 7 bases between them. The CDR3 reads CASSESPLNTEAFF. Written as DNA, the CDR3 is TGCGCCAGCAGTGAGAGCCCGCTGAACACTGAAGCTTTCTTT.

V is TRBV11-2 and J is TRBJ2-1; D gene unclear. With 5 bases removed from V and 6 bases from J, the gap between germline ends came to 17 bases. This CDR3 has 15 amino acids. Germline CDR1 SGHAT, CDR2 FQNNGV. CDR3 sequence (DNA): TGTGCCAGCAGCGACACCTCTAGACAACCCAATGAGCAGTTCTTC. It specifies CASSDTSRQPNEQFF.

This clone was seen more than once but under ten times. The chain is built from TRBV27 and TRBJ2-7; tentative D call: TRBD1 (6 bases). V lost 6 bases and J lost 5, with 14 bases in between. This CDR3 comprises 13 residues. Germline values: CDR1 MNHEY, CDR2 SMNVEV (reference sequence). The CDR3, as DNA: TGTGCCAGCAGACCCACAGGGTACCACGAGCAGTACTTC. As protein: CASRPTGYHEQYF.

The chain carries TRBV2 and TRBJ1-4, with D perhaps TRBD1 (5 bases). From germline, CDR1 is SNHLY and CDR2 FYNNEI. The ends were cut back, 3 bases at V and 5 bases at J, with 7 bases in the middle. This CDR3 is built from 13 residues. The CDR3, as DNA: TGTGCCAGCAGTGATTGGGGGAATGAAAAACTGTTTTTT. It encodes CASSDWGNEKLFF.

The CDR3 protein is CASRDWGYNEQFF. CDR3 DNA sequence: TGTGCCAGCAGGGATTGGGGGTACAATGAGCAGTTCTTC. The rearrangement joins TRBV28 to TRBJ2-1; D may correspond to TRBD1 or TRBD2 (5 bases each). V dropped 6 bases and J dropped 4 bases, with 10 bases sitting between them. CDR3 length: 13 amino acids. Germline-derived CDR1 and CDR2 are MDHEN and SYDVKM. The whole variable domain, remainder taken from reference TRBV28 and TRBJ2-1, is DVKVTQSSRYLVKRTGEKVFLECVQDMDHENMFWYRQDPGLGLRLIYFSYDVKMKEKGDIPEGYSVSREKKERFSLILESASTNQTSMYLCASRDWGYNEQFFGPGTRLTVL.

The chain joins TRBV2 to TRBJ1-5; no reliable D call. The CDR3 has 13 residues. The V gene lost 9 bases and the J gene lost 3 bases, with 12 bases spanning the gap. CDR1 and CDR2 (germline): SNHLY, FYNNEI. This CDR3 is CASREDPNQPQHF. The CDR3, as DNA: TGTGCCAGTCGGGAGGATCCCAATCAGCCCCAGCATTTT.

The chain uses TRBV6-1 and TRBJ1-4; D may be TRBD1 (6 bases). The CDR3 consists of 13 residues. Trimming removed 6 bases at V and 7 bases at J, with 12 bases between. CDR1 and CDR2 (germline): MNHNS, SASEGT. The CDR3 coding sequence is TGTGCCAGCAGCCAGGGGAGGGGTGAAAAACTGTTTTTT. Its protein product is CASSQGRGEKLFF.

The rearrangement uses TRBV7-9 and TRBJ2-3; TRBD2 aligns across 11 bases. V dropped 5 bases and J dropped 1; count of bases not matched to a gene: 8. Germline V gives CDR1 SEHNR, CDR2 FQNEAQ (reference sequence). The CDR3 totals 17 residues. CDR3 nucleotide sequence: TGTGCCAGCAGCCTCCCGTTACTAGCGGGGGGCACAGATACGCAGTATTTT. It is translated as CASSLPLLAGGTDTQYF. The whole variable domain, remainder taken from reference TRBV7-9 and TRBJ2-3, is DTGVSQNPRHKITKRGQNVTFRCDPISEHNRLYWYRQTLGQGPEFLTYFQNEAQLEKSRLLSDRFSAERPKGSFSTLEIQRTEQGDSAMYLCASSLPLLAGGTDTQYFGPGTRLTVL.

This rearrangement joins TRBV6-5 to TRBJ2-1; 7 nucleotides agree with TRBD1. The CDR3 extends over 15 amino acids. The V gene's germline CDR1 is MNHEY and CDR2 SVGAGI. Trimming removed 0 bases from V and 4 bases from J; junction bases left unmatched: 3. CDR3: CASSYSGTAYNEQFF. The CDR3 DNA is TGTGCCAGCAGTTACTCTGGGACAGCTTACAATGAGCAGTTCTTC.

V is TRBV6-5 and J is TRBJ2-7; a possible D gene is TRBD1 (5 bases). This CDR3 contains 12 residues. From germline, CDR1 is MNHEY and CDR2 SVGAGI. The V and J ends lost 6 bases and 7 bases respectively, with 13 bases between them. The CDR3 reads CASRKGSREQYF. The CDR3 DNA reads TGTGCCAGCAGGAAGGGGTCTCGAGAGCAGTACTTC.

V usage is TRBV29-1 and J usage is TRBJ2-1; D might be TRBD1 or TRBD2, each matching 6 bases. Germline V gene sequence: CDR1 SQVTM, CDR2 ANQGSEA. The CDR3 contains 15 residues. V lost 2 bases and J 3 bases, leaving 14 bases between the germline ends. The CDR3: CSVEPPRGGYNEQFF. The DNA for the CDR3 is TGCAGCGTTGAACCACCCAGGGGAGGCTACAATGAGCAGTTCTTC.

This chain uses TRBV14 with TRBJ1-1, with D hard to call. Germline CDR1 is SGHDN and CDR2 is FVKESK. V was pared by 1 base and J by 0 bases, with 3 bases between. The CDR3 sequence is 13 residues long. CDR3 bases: TGTGCCAGCAGCCAAGTGCTGAACACTGAAGCTTTCTTT. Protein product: CASSQVLNTEAFF.